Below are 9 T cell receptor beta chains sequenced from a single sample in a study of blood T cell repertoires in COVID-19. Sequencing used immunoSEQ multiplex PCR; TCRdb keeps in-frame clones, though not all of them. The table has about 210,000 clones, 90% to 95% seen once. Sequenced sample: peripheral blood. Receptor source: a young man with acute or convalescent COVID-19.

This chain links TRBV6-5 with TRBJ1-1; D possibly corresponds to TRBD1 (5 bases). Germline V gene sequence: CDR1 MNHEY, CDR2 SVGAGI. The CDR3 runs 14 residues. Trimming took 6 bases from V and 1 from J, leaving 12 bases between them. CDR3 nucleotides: TGTGCCAGCAGCGTGAAAACAGGGAACACTGAAGCTTTCTTT. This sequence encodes CASSVKTGNTEAFF.

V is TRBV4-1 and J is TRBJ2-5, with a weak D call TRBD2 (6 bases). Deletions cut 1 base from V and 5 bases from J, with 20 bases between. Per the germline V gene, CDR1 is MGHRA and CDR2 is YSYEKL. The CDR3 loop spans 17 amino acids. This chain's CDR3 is CASSQGDGTLFGETQYF. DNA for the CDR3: TGCGCCAGCAGCCAAGGGGACGGGACTCTCTTTGGGGAGACCCAGTACTTC.

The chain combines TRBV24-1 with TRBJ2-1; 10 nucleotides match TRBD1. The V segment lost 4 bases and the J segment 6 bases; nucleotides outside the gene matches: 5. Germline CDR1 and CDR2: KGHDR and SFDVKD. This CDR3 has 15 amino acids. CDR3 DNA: TGTGCCACCAGTGAGCCGGGACAGGGGCGCAATGAGCAGTTCTTC. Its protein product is CATSEPGQGRNEQFF.

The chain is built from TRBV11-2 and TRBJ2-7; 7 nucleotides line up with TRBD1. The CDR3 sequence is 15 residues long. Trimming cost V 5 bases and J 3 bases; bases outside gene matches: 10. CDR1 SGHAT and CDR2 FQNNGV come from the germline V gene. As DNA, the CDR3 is TGTGCCAGCAGCCAAAGGGGACAGATCATCTACGAGCAGTACTTC. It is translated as CASSQRGQIIYEQYF.

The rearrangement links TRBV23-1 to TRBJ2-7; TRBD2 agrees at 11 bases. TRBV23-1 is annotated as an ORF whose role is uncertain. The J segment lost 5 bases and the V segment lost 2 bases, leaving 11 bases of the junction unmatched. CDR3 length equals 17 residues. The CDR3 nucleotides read TGCGCCAGCAGTCAAACCCTCCGACTAGCGGGAACGGACGAGCAGTACTTC. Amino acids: CASSQTLRLAGTDEQYF.

CDR3 sequence reads: CASSRPDRGGTDTQYF. The CDR3 nucleotides are TGTGCCAGCTCACGTCCGGACCGGGGGGGCACAGATACGCAGTATTTT. J is TRBJ2-3 and V is TRBV18, with TRBD2 matching 7 bases. The CDR3 is 16 residues long. V was clipped by 4 bases and J by 1 base; unmatched bases: 8. Germline-derived CDR1 and CDR2 are KGHSH and LQKENI.

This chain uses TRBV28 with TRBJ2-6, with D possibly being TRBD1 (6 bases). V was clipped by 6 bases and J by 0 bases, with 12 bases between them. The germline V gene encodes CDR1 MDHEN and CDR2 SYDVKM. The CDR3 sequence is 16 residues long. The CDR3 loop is CASSPGTNSGANVLTF. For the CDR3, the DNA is TGTGCCAGCAGCCCCGGGACAAACTCTGGGGCCAACGTCCTGACTTTC.

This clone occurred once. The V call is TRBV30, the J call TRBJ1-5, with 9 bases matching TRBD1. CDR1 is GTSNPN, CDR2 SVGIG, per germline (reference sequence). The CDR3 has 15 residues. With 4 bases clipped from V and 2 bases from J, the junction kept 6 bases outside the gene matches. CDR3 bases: TGTGCCTGGACCCCTAGGGACAGGGGCAATCAGCCCCAGCATTTT. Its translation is CAWTPRDRGNQPQHF.

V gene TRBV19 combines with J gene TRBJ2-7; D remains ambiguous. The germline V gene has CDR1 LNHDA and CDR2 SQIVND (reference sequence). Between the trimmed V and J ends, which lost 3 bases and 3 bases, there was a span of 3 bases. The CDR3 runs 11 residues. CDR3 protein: CASSIGYEQYF. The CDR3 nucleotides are TGTGCCAGTAGTATCGGCTACGAGCAGTACTTC.